The entry that follows covers one T cell receptor (beta chain) sequence. Uncontrolled infection, other autoimmune disease, pregnancy or lactation disqualified patients from enrolment. This sample stems from a study of T cells in Graves' hyperthyroidism and ophthalmopathy. Study-wide context: Peripheral blood sampling occurred at initial diagnosis, before any treatment.

Regions amplified from RNA transcripts were the TCR beta CDR3 regions. A set of HTBI primers served as the primers for a first-round RT-PCR of the TCR CDR3. TCRdb re-called the multiplex PCR reads through MiXCR, storing one row per CDR3 protein. The sample lists 530,000 or so distinct CDR3 sequences; under 20% were seen once. V trimming: 6 bases; J trimming: 6 bases; junction bases outside the gene matches: 12. The germline V gene has CDR1 DFQATT and CDR2 SNEGSKA (reference sequence). The CDR3 covers 14 residues. This TCR derives from a young woman with Graves' ophthalmopathy. This sequence joins TRBV20-1 and TRBJ1-2; 8 bases are shared with TRBD1. Sample: blood. CDR3 sequence (DNA): TGCAGTGCCCTCTCGACAGGGGAGTGGGATGGCTACACCTTC. Amino acid sequence: CSALSTGEWDGYTF.